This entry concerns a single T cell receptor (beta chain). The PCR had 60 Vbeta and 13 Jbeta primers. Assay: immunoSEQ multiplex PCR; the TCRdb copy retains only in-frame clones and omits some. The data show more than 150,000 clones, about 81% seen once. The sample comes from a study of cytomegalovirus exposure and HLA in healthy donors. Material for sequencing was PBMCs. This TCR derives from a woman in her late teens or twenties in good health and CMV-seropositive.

CDR3 sequence reads: CASRGLQGNTIYF. The CDR3 DNA reads as TGCGCCAGCAGGGGACTGCAAGGAAACACCATATATTTT. V gene TRBV10-2 combines with J gene TRBJ1-3, with D maybe TRBD1 (5 bases). CDR3 length equals 13 residues. CDR1 and CDR2 (germline): WSHSY, SAAADI. Between the trimmed V and J ends, which lost 6 bases and 4 bases, there was a span of 10 bases.